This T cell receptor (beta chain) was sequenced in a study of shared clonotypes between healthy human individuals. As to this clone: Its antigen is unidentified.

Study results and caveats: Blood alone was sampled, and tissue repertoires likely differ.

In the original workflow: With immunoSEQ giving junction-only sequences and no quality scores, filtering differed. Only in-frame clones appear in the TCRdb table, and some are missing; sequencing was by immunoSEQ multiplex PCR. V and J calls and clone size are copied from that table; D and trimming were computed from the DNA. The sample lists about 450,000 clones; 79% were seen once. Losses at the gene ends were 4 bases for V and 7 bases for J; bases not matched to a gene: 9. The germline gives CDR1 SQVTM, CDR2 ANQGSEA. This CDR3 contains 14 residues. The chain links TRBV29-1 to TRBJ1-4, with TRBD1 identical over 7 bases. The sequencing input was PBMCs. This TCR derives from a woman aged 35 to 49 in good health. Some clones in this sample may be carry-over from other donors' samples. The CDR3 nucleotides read TGCAGCGTTGTTGGGCAGGGGGTCGGTGAAAAACTGTTTTTT. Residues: CSVVGQGVGEKLFF. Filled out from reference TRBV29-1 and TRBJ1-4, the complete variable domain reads SAVISQKPSRDICQRGTSLTIQCQVDSQVTMMFWYRQQPGQSLTLIATANQGSEATYESGFVIDKFPISRPNLTFSTLTVSNMSPEDSSIYLCSVVGQGVGEKLFFGSGTQLSVL.